The sequence of this T cell receptor beta chain was determined in a study of a mutant IDH1 vaccine in newly diagnosed glioma. The CDR3 spans 16 residues. The V gene end was trimmed by 4 bases and the J gene end by 7 bases; junction bases not matched to a gene: 9. The germline V gene has CDR1 SGHDT and CDR2 YYEEEE. Method: immunoSEQ multiplex PCR; TCRdb's copy keeps in-frame clones and lacks some. The sample has 45,000 to 60,000 clones, roughly nine tenths seen once. In regard to this clone: No antigen is known for it.

Noted time point: week 11, during vaccination. In every dose of vaccine, 300 ug of mutant IDH1 20-mer peptide was given alongside topical imiquimod. The specimen was PBMCs, collected from a glioma patient whose treatment included an IDH1 peptide vaccine. The source is a man between 45 and 60 years old with glioma. The chain employs TRBV5-6 and TRBJ2-1; 12 positions match TRBD2. The CDR3 spells CASSLRLAGVLNEQFF. The CDR3 DNA is TGTGCCAGCAGCCTCCGACTAGCGGGAGTGCTGAATGAGCAGTTCTTC. Drawing the rest from reference TRBV5-6 and TRBJ2-1, the complete variable domain is DAGVTQSPTHLIKTRGQQVTLRCSPKSGHDTVSWYQQALGQGPQFIFQYYEEEERQRGNFPDRFSGHQFPNYSSELNVNALLLGDSALYLCASSLRLAGVLNEQFFGPGTRLTVL.